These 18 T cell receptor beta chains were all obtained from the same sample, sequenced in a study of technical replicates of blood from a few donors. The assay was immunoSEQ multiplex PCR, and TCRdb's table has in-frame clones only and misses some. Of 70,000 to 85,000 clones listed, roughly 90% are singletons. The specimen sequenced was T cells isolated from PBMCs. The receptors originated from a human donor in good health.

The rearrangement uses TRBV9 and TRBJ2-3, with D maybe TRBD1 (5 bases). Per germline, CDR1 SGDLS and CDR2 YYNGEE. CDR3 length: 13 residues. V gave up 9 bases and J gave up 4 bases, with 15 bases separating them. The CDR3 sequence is CATQGELADTQYF. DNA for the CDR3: TGTGCCACCCAGGGTGAACTGGCAGATACGCAGTATTTT.

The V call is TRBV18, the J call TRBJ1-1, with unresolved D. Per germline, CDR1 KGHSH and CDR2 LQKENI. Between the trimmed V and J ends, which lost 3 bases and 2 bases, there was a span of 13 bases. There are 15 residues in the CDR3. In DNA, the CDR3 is TGTGCCAGCTCACCCCCTTACCAGCGTAACACTGAAGCTTTCTTT. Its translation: CASSPPYQRNTEAFF.

The CDR3 protein is CASNTGHGGYEQYF. In DNA form, the CDR3 reads TGTGCCAGCAATACGGGACACGGAGGATACGAGCAGTACTTC. This sequence joins TRBV2 and TRBJ2-7, with a tentative D call TRBD1 (6 bases). Deletions cut 7 bases from V and 4 bases from J, with 17 bases between. The germline V gene encodes CDR1 SNHLY and CDR2 FYNNEI. This CDR3 has 14 amino acids.

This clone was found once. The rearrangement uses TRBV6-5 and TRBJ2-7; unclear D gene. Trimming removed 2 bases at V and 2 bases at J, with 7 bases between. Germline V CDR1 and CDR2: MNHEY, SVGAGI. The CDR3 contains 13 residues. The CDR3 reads CASSYLETYEQYF. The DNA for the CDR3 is TGTGCCAGCAGTTACCTCGAGACCTACGAGCAGTACTTC.

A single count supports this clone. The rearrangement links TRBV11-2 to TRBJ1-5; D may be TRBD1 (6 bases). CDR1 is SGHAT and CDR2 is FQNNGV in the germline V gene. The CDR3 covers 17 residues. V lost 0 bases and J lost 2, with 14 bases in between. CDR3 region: CASSLDPSGEGNQPQHF. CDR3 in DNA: TGTGCCAGCAGCTTAGATCCATCAGGGGAAGGCAATCAGCCCCAGCATTTT.

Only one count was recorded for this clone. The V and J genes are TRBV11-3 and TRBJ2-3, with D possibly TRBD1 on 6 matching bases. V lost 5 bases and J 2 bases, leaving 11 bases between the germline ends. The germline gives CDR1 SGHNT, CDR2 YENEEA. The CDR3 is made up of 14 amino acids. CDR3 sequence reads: CASSPTGYTDTQYF. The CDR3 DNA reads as TGTGCCAGCAGCCCTACAGGGTACACAGATACGCAGTATTTT.

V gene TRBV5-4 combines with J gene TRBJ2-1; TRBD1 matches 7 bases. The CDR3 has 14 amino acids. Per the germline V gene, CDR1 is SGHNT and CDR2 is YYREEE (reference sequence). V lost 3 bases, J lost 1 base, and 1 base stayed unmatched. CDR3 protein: CASSSGQSYNEQFF. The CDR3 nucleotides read TGTGCCAGCAGCTCGGGACAGTCCTACAATGAGCAGTTCTTC.

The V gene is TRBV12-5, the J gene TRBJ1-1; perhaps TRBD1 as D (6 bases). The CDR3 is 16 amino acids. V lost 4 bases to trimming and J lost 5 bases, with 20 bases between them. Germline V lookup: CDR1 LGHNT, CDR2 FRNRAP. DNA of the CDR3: TGTGCTAGTGGTTCGAATACTCAGGGGTCGAAGACTGAAGCTTTCTTT. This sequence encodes CASGSNTQGSKTEAFF.

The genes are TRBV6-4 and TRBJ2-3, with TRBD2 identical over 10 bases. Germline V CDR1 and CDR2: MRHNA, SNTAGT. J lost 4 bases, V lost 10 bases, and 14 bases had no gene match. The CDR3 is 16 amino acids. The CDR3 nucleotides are TGTGCCACCAGGGACTTAGCGGGAGGCTGCGCAGATACGCAGTATTTT. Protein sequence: CATRDLAGGCADTQYF.

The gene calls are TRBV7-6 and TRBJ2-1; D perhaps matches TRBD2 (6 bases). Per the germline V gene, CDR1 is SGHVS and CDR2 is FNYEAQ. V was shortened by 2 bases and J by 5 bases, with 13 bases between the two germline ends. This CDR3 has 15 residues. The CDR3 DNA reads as TGTGCCAGCAGCTTAACTAGCTCTGGGAACAATGAGCAGTTCTTC. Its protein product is CASSLTSSGNNEQFF.

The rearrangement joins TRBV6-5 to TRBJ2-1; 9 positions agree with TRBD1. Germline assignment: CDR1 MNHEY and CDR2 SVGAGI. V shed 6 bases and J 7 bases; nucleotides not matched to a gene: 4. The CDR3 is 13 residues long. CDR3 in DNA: TGTGCCAGCAGAACCGGGACAGGGAATGAGCAGTTCTTC. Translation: CASRTGTGNEQFF.

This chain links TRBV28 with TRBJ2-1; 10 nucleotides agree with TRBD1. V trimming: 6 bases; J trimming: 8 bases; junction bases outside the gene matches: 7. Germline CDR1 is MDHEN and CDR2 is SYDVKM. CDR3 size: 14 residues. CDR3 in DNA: TGTGCCAGCAGGCCGGGACAGGGGATGGATGAGCAGTTCTTC. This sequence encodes CASRPGQGMDEQFF.

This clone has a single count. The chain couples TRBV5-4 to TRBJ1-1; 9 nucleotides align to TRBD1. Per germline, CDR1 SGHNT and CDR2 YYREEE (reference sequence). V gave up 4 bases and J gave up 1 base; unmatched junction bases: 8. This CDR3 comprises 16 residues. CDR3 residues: CASSQGQGTGNTEAFF. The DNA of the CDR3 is TGTGCCAGCAGCCAAGGACAGGGGACGGGGAACACTGAAGCTTTCTTT.

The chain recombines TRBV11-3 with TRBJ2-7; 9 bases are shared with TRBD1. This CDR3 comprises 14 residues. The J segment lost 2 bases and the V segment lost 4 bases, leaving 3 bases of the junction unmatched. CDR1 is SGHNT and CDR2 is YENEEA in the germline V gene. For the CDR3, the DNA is TGTGCCAGCAGCTCGGGACAGGGAGCCTACGAGCAGTACTTC. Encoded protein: CASSSGQGAYEQYF.

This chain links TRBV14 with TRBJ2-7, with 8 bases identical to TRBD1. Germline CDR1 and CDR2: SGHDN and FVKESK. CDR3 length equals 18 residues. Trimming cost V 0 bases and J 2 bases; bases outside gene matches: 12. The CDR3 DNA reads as TGTGCCAGCAGCCAAGAGTACCGAGACAGGGGAATCCCCTACGAGCAGTACTTC. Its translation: CASSQEYRDRGIPYEQYF.

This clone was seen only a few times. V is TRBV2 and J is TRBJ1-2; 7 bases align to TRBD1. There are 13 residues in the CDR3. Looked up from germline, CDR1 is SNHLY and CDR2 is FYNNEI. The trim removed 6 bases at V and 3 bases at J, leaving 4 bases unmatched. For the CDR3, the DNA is TGTGCCAGCAGCCAAGACAGGGACTATGGCTACACCTTC. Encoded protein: CASSQDRDYGYTF. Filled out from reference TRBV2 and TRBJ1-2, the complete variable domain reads EPEVTQTPSHQVTQMGQEVILRCVPISNHLYFYWYRQILGQKVEFLVSFYNNEISEKSEIFDDQFSVERPDGSNFTLKIRSTKLEDSAMYFCASSQDRDYGYTFGSGTRLTVV.

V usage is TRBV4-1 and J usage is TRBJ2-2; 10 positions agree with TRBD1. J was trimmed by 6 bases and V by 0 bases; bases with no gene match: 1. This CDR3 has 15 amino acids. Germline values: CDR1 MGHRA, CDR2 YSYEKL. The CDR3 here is CASSQEGQGSGELFF. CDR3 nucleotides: TGCGCCAGCAGCCAAGAGGGACAGGGGTCCGGGGAGCTGTTTTTT.

The CDR3 DNA reads as TGTGCCAGCAGTGACGGGGCAGGATCCACAGATACGCAGTATTTT. Protein product: CASSDGAGSTDTQYF. This chain connects TRBV6-4 to TRBJ2-3; a possible D gene is TRBD1 (5 bases). Germline CDR1 and CDR2: MRHNA and SNTAGT. This CDR3 comprises 15 residues. V shed 2 bases and J shed 2 bases, with 11 bases lying between them.